This T cell receptor (beta chain) was captured by sequencing in a study of vaccination effects on CD4 cells after COVID-19. General study findings and limits: The study dataset contains few convalescent patients and includes no early post-infection timepoints.

Method: immunoSEQ multiplex PCR; TCRdb's copy keeps in-frame clones and lacks some. Here the sample spans about 45,000 clones, 65% to 80% being singletons. On this clone itself: The antigen is undetermined.

At the end of 9 to 11 days of culture, CD4+ T cells were isolated. Participants completed two doses of the BNT162b2 or mRNA-1273 vaccine. V was cut by 8 bases and J by 1 base, with 11 bases left in between. Per germline, CDR1 MNHEY and CDR2 SVGAGI. The CDR3 loop spans 14 amino acids. The source is a human donor who received a COVID-19 vaccine. This chain links TRBV6-5 with TRBJ2-2, with D perhaps being TRBD1 or TRBD2 (5 bases each). The sample was CD4+ T cells from PBMCs cultured without peptide, taken after COVID-19 vaccination. The CDR3 DNA is TGTGCCAGCTCCCGGGACGGGAACACCGGGGAGCTGTTTTTT. Its protein is CASSRDGNTGELFF.